Given below is one TCR beta chain in context. Its specificity is not known. A much larger clone lies a single base off, so this may be a read error. This entry belongs to a study of breast tumors, draining lymph nodes, adjacent tissues. Samples came from axillary lymph nodes draining the breast cancer. One entry per CDR3 protein, called by TCRdb with MiXCR from the multiplex PCR reads. The data hold approximately 280,000 distinct CDR3 sequences, with over 30% observed a single time. General study findings and limits: Findings are consistent with lymph node origin and intratumoral expansion of most tumor T cells.

CDR3 size: 15 residues. Trimming took 4 bases from V and 8 from J; bases not matched to a gene: 10. The germline CDR1 and CDR2 sequences are MRHNA and SNTAGT. This sequence joins TRBV6-4 and TRBJ1-2; 10 bases map to TRBD1. The sequencing input was axillary lymph node tissue. The clonotype was recovered from a female donor with breast cancer. Some clones in this sample may be carry-over from other donors' samples. CDR3 in DNA: TGTGCCAGCAGTGTCCCCGGGACAGGGGAGGAGGGCTACACCTTC. It specifies CASSVPGTGEEGYTF.